What follows is one TCR beta chain and its context. The germline V gene encodes CDR1 SGHNT and CDR2 YYREEE (reference sequence). CDR3 length equals 16 residues. V shed 4 bases and J 3 bases; nucleotides not matched to a gene: 11. Adults between about 18 and 89 years of age took part from under 25 US areas. Participant reports of clinical history set cohort assignment. Per the original data handling: Nucleated cell counts were estimated from reference gene primer amplification. Produced via immunoSEQ multiplex PCR; TCRdb's table is partial and in-frame only. That table gives V, J and clone size, and the DNA gave D and trimming. Of roughly 520,000 clones in the sample, 88% are singletons; the top ten hold 1.5% to 2%. These data come from a study of blood T cell repertoires in COVID-19. Study information: In each case, the material was cDNA or gDNA derived from T cells, B-cell-depleted T cells, or PBMCs.

This TCR was recovered from a woman in her 40s who had recovered from COVID-19. The chain has TRBV5-4 and TRBJ2-7, with TRBD2 identical over 9 bases. What was sequenced was PBMCs or T cells enriched from blood (not recorded which). CDR3 bases: TGTGCCAGCAGCCCGGAAATTGGCGGGAGGGTCTACGAGCAGTACTTC. This gives the protein CASSPEIGGRVYEQYF.